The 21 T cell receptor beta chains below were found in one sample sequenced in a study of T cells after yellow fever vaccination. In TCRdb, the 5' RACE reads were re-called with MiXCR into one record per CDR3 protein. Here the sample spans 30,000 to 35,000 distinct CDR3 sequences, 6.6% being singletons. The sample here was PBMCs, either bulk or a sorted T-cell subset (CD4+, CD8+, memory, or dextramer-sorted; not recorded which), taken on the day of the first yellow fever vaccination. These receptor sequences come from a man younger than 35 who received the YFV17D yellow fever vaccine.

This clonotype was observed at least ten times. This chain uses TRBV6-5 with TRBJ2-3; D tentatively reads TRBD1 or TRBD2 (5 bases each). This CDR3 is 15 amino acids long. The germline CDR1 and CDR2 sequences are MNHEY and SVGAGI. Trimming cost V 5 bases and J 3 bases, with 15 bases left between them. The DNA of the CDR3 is TGTGCCAGCAGTCCCTCACCCGAGGGGACAGATACGCAGTATTTT. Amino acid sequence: CASSPSPEGTDTQYF.

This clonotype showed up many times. The chain's CDR3 is CSVERDMNTEAFF. CDR3 coding DNA: TGCAGCGTTGAAAGGGATATGAACACTGAAGCTTTCTTT. The chain links TRBV29-1 to TRBJ1-1, with D unresolved. The CDR3 is 13 residues long. With 2 bases removed from V and 0 bases from J, the gap between germline ends came to 7 bases. Germline lookup yields CDR1 SQVTM and CDR2 ANQGSEA.

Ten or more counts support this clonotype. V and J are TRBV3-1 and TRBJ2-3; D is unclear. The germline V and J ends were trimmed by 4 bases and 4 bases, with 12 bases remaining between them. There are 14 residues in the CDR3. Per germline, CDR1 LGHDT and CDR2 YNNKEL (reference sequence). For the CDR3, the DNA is TGTGCCAGCAGCCCCCGGTCAGATCCAGATACGCAGTATTTT. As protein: CASSPRSDPDTQYF.

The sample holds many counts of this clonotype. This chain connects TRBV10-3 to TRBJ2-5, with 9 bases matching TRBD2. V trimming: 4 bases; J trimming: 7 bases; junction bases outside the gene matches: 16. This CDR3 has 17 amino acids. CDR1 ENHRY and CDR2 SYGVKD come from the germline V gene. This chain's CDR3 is CAISVGAGGSYKATQYF. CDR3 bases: TGTGCCATCAGTGTGGGAGCGGGGGGCAGCTATAAAGCGACCCAGTACTTC.

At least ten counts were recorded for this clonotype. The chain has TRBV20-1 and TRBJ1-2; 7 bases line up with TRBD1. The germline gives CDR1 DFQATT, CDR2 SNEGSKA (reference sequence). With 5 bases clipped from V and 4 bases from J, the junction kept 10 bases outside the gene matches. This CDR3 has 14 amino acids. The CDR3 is CSASTGTVTYGYTF. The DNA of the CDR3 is TGCAGTGCTTCAACCGGGACAGTTACCTATGGCTACACCTTC.

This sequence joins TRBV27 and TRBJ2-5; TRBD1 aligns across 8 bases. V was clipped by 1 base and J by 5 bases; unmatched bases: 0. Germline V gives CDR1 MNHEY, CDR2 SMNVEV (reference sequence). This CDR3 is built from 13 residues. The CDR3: CASSLWDRETQYF. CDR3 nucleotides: TGTGCCAGCAGTTTATGGGACAGGGAGACCCAGTACTTC.

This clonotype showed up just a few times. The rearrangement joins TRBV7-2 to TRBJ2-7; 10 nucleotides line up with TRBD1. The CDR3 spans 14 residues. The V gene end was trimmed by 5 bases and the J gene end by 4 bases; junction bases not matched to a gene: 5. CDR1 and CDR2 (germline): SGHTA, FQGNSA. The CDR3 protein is CASSAGQGRYEQYF. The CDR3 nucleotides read TGTGCCAGCAGCGCGGGACAGGGGCGTTACGAGCAGTACTTC.

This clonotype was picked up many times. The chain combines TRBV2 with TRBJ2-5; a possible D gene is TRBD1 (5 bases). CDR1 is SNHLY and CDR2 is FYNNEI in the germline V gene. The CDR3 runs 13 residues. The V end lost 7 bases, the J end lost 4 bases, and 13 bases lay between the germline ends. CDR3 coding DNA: TGTGCCAGCAAGGGGAAATGGCTAGAGACCCAGTACTTC. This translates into CASKGKWLETQYF.

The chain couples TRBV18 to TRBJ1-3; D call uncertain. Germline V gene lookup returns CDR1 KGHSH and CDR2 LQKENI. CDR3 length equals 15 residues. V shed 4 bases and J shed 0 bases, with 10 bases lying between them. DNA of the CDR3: TGTGCCAGCTCACTCACGGATCCCTCTGGAAACACCATATATTTT. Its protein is CASSLTDPSGNTIYF.

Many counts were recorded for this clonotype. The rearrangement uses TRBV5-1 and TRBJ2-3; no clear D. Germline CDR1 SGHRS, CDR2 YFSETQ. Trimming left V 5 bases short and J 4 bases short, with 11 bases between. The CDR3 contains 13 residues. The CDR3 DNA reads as TGCGCCAGCAGTTATTGGGGTTCAGATACGCAGTATTTT. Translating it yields CASSYWGSDTQYF.

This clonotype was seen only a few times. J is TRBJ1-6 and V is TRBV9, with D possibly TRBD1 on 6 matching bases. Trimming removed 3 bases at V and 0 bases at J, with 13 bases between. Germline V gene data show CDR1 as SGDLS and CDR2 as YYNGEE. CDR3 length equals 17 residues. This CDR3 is CASSGGGRSSYNSPLHF. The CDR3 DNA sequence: TGTGCCAGCAGCGGAGGGGGGAGGAGCTCCTATAATTCACCCCTCCACTTT.

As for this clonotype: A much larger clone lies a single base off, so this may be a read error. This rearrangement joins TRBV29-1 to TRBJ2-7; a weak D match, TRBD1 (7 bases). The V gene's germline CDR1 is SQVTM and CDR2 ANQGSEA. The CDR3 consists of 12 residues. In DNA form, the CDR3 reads TGCATCGTTGCGGGACAGACTTACGAGCAGTACTTC. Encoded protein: CIVAGQTYEQYF.

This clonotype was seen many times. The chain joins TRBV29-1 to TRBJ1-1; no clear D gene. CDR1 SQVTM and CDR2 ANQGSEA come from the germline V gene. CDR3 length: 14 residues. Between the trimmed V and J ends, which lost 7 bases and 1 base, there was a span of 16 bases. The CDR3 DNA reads TGCAGCGCTCTCCAAGGTGGACCGAACACTGAAGCTTTCTTT. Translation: CSALQGGPNTEAFF.

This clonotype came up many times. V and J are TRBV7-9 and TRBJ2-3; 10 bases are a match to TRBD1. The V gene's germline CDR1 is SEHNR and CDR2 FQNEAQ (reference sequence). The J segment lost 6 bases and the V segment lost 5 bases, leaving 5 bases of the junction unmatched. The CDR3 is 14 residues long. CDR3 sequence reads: CASSRQGARDTQYF. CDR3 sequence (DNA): TGTGCCAGCAGCAGACAGGGGGCTCGGGATACGCAGTATTTT.

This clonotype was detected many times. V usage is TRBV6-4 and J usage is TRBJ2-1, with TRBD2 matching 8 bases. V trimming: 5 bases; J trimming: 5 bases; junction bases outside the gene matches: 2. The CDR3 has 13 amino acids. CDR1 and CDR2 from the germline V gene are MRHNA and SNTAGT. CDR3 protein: CASSPTSDNEQFF. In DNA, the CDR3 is TGTGCCAGCAGTCCGACTAGCGACAATGAGCAGTTCTTC.

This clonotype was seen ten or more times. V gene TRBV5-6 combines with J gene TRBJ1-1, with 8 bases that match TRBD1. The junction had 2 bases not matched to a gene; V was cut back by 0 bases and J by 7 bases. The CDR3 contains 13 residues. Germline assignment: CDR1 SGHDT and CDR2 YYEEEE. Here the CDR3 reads CASSLDGQGEAFF. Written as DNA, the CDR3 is TGTGCCAGCAGCTTGGACGGACAGGGTGAAGCTTTCTTT.

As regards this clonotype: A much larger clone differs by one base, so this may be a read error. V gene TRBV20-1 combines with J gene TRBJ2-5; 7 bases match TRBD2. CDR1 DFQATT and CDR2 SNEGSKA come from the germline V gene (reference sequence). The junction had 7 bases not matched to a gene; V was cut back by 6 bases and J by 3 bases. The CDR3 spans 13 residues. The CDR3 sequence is CSARVAGEETQYF. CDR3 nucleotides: TGCAGTGCGCGTGTCGCGGGGGAAGAGACCCAGTACTTC.

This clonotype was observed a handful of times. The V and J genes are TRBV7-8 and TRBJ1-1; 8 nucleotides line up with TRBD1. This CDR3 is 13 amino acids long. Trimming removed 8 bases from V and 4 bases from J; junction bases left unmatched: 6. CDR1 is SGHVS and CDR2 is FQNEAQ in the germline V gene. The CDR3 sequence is CASRTGLVTEAFF. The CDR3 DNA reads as TGTGCCAGCCGGACAGGGTTGGTCACTGAAGCTTTCTTT.

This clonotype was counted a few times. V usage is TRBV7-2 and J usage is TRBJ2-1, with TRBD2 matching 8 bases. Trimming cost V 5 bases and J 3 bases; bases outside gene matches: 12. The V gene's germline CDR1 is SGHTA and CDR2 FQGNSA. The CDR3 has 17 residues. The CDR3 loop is CASSPPGGLAGYNEQFF. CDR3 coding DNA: TGTGCCAGCAGCCCCCCCGGGGGGCTAGCGGGCTACAATGAGCAGTTCTTC. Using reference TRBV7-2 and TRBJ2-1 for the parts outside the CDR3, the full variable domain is GAGVSQSPSNKVTEKGKDVELRCDPISGHTALYWYRQSLGQGLEFLIYFQGNSAPDKSGLPSDRFSAERTGGSVSTLTIQRTQQEDSAVYLCASSPPGGLAGYNEQFFGPGTRLTVL.

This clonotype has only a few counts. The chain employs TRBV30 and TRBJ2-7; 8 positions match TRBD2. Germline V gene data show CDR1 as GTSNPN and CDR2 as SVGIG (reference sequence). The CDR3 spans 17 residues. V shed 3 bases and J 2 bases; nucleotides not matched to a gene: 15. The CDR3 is CAWRAWYGGGTTYEQYF. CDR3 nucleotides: TGTGCCTGGAGGGCTTGGTACGGCGGGGGGACCACCTACGAGCAGTACTTC. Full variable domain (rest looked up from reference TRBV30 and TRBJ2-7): SQTIHQWPATLVQPVGSPLSLECTVEGTSNPNLYWYRQAAGRGLQLLFYSVGIGQISSEVPQNLSASRPQDRQFILSSKKLLLSDSGFYLCAWRAWYGGGTTYEQYFGPGTRLTVT.

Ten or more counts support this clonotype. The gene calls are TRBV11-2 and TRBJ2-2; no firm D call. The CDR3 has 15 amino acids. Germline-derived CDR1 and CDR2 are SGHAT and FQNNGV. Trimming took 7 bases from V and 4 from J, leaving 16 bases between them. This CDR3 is CASNLWAYGTGELFF. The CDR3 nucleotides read TGTGCCAGCAACCTCTGGGCTTATGGCACCGGGGAGCTGTTTTTT.